The 30 T cell receptor beta chains below were found in one sample sequenced in a study of T cell repertoires in cytomegalovirus infection (dated by TCRdb to the late 2010s). The treatment or condition label of this sample denotes: in vitro stimulation with specific CMV peptide epitopes to enrich CMV-specific T cells. The antigens these receptors bind are not known. These reads were obtained on an Illumina HiSeq 1500. TCRdb took the public reads, trimmed them with fastp at Q25, ran MiXCR for clone calling and kept in-frame beta chains. Rows are unified per CDR3 protein, each entry keeping the most common DNA and genes. The sample contains hundreds of thousands of distinct CDR3 sequences, approximately 32% of them found a single time. The ten largest clones take up roughly 12% of the sample. This specimen consisted of cultured CD8+ T cells from PBMCs, obtained from culture after CMV antigen stimulation. The receptors shown here come from a human donor in good health (CMV status not recorded). Some clones in this sample may be carry-over from other donors' samples.

This clonotype has a handful of counts. This sequence joins TRBV6-5 and TRBJ1-1; no reliable D call. Germline values: CDR1 MNHEY, CDR2 SVGAGI. There are 14 residues in the CDR3. The V and J ends lost 6 bases and 6 bases respectively, with 17 bases between them. CDR3 coding DNA: TGTGCCAGCAGGGTGGGAGCCGGCCCCGCTGAAGCTTTCTTT. Protein product: CASRVGAGPAEAFF.

This chain connects TRBV6-5 to TRBJ1-4; TRBD1 is a possible D gene (6 bases). Trimming stripped 5 bases from V and 15 bases from J, with 34 bases between. The CDR3 loop spans 18 amino acids. The germline CDR1 and CDR2 sequences are MNHEY and SVGAGI. This chain's CDR3 is CASSASLTRGAFGEKLFF. Written as DNA, the CDR3 is TGTGCCAGCAGTGCATCTTTGACAAGGGGGGCCTTCGGTGAAAAGTTGTTTTTT.

This clonotype was observed at least ten times. This chain uses TRBV11-2 with TRBJ1-1; D may be TRBD1 (5 bases). Per the germline V gene, CDR1 is SGHAT and CDR2 is FQNNGV. CDR3 length: 16 amino acids. V was clipped by 5 bases and J by 1 base, with 17 bases between them. CDR3 bases: TGTGCCAGCAGCGAATTCGCAGGGTGGGAGAACACTGAAGCTTTCTTT. It yields the protein CASSEFAGWENTEAFF.

This clonotype showed up many times. The chain joins TRBV7-2 to TRBJ2-3, with a possible D match to TRBD2 (6 bases). CDR3 length: 16 residues. V was trimmed by 5 bases and J by 3 bases, leaving 18 bases between them. The germline V gene encodes CDR1 SGHTA and CDR2 FQGNSA. CDR3 sequence (DNA): TGTGCCAGCAGCCCTCGGGGGAGCGGGTATACAGATACGCAGTATTTT. It yields the protein CASSPRGSGYTDTQYF.

The chain employs TRBV5-5 and TRBJ1-1, with 9 bases fitting TRBD1. V shed 4 bases, J shed 0 bases, and the junction held 13 bases outside the gene matches. From germline, CDR1 is SGHKS and CDR2 YYEKEE (reference sequence). The CDR3 length is 18 residues. CDR3 region: CASSLLAGTGRVNTEAFF. The CDR3 DNA follows: TGTGCCAGCAGCCTGCTCGCCGGGACAGGGCGGGTGAACACTGAAGCTTTCTTT.

The chain has TRBV12-3 or TRBV12-4 and TRBJ1-2; 9 bases are a match to TRBD1. The CDR3 is 15 amino acids. Trimming cost V 4 bases and J 1 base; bases outside gene matches: 4. The chain's CDR3 is CASSSDRGFNYGYTF. In DNA, the CDR3 is TGTGCCAGCAGTTCGGACAGGGGCTTTAACTATGGCTACACCTTC.

This clonotype was observed a handful of times. The rearrangement links TRBV7-3 to TRBJ2-2; 7 bases map to TRBD1. The CDR3 totals 14 residues. The V gene end was trimmed by 5 bases and the J gene end by 6 bases; junction bases not matched to a gene: 6. Germline V gene lookup returns CDR1 SGHTA and CDR2 FQGTGA. DNA of the CDR3: TGTGCCAGCAGCCAGGACAGGCTAGCCGGGGAGCTGTTTTTT. Protein: CASSQDRLAGELFF.

This clonotype was counted a few times. The V gene is TRBV12-3 or TRBV12-4, the J gene TRBJ1-6; D is perhaps TRBD1 (5 bases). This CDR3 is built from 15 residues. V lost 1 base and J 7 bases, leaving 11 bases between the germline ends. In DNA, the CDR3 is TGTGCCAGCAGTTTAGTTCCAGGGCCGAATTCACCCCTCCACTTT. Its translation is CASSLVPGPNSPLHF.

The chain carries TRBV7-9 and TRBJ1-2; 7 positions agree with TRBD1. This CDR3 is built from 14 residues. The germline V gene encodes CDR1 SEHNR and CDR2 FQNEAQ (reference sequence). The V gene end was trimmed by 7 bases and the J gene end by 8 bases; junction bases not matched to a gene: 13. CDR3 sequence (DNA): TGTGCCAGCACTCACGGGACAGACTCTAGAGGCTACACCTTC. Its protein product is CASTHGTDSRGYTF.

The rearrangement joins TRBV5-4 to TRBJ2-1; D uncertain. The CDR3 is 16 amino acids. Between the trimmed V and J ends, which lost 1 base and 4 bases, there was a span of 15 bases. From germline, CDR1 is SGHNT and CDR2 YYREEE (reference sequence). The DNA of the CDR3 is TGTGCCAGCAGCTTGCAAGGGAAAGGTTGGTACAATGAGCAGTTCTTC. This encodes CASSLQGKGWYNEQFF.

This clonotype was seen a handful of times. The CDR3 region has the DNA TGCGCCAGCAGCCAATTCAGTAACACCGGGGAGCTGTTTTTT. It specifies CASSQFSNTGELFF. The chain has TRBV4-1 and TRBJ2-2; the D is unclear. This CDR3 has 14 residues. Between the trimmed V and J ends, which lost 2 bases and 2 bases, there was a span of 6 bases. Germline values: CDR1 MGHRA, CDR2 YSYEKL.

DNA for the CDR3: TGTGCCAGCACCCAGGGGGCGTACTATGGCTACACCTTC. It translates to CASTQGAYYGYTF. The rearrangement joins TRBV6-2 or TRBV6-3 to TRBJ1-2; 8 nucleotides line up with TRBD1. Germline CDR1 MNHEY, CDR2 SVGEGT. The CDR3 length is 13 residues. Germline trimming cut 7 bases from V and 3 bases from J; bases unmatched to any gene: 4.

J is TRBJ2-7 and V is TRBV20-1; tentative D call: TRBD2 (5 bases). Germline V gene lookup returns CDR1 DFQATT and CDR2 SNEGSKA (reference sequence). This CDR3 is built from 15 residues. V lost 0 bases and J 4 bases, leaving 16 bases between the germline ends. Here the CDR3 reads CSARDRALVSYEQYF. CDR3 coding DNA: TGCAGTGCTAGAGATAGGGCACTAGTAAGTTACGAGCAGTACTTC.

The V call is TRBV14, the J call TRBJ2-2, with 7 bases that match TRBD2. J lost 3 bases, V lost 0 bases, and 7 bases had no gene match. The CDR3 is 17 amino acids. Germline loops: CDR1 SGHDN, CDR2 FVKESK. The CDR3 DNA follows: TGTGCCAGCAGCCAAGATCTTAGCGGGTCATACACCGGGGAGCTGTTTTTT. Amino acids: CASSQDLSGSYTGELFF.

The rearrangement joins TRBV7-9 to TRBJ1-1, with D maybe TRBD1 (5 bases). The CDR3 has 16 amino acids. Germline loops: CDR1 SEHNR, CDR2 FQNEAQ (reference sequence). Trimming pared 4 bases from V and 11 bases from J, leaving 26 bases between. The chain's CDR3 is CASSSTKYQGWGSAFF. The CDR3 region has the DNA TGTGCCAGCAGCTCCACGAAATATCAGGGATGGGGGAGCGCTTTCTTT.

V and J are TRBV5-1 and TRBJ2-1; 9 bases fit TRBD1. Germline V gene sequence: CDR1 SGHRS, CDR2 YFSETQ. J was trimmed by 3 bases and V by 3 bases; bases with no gene match: 4. This CDR3 contains 15 residues. CDR3 residues: CASSYRDRDYNEQFF. In DNA, the CDR3 is TGCGCCAGCAGCTACCGGGACAGGGACTACAATGAGCAGTTCTTC. Based on the CDR3 plus reference TRBV5-1 and TRBJ2-1, the full variable domain is KAGVTQTPRYLIKTRGQQVTLSCSPISGHRSVSWYQQTPGQGLQFLFEYFSETQRNKGNFPGRFSGRQFSNSRSEMNVSTLELGDSALYLCASSYRDRDYNEQFFGPGTRLTVL.

CDR3 in amino acids: CASSFEREKNYGYTF. The CDR3 nucleotides read TGTGCCAGCAGCTTTGAGAGGGAAAAGAACTATGGCTACACCTTC. V usage is TRBV7-9 and J usage is TRBJ1-2; D is ambiguous. The CDR3 is 15 amino acids. Trimming cost V 3 bases and J 2 bases, with 13 bases left between them. Germline V CDR1 and CDR2: SEHNR, FQNEAQ (reference sequence).

This clonotype was counted only a few times. The chain carries TRBV12-5 and TRBJ1-2; maybe TRBD1 (5 bases). Trimming took 6 bases from V and 0 from J, leaving 29 bases between them. Germline V gene sequence: CDR1 LGHNT, CDR2 FRNRAP. CDR3 size: 20 residues. The CDR3 DNA reads as TGTGCTAGTGGCCCAAATTCATCCGACAGACGGGGTCATCCTAACTATGGCTACACCTTC. It codes for CASGPNSSDRRGHPNYGYTF.

The rearrangement uses TRBV5-1 and TRBJ1-2; a possible D gene is TRBD1 (5 bases). Between the trimmed V and J ends, which lost 4 bases and 6 bases, there was a span of 10 bases. The CDR3 loop spans 12 amino acids. The germline gives CDR1 SGHRS, CDR2 YFSETQ. CDR3 loop: CASSGGTDGYTF. The CDR3 region has the DNA TGCGCCAGCAGCGGTGGGACGGATGGCTACACCTTC.

This chain uses TRBV10-3 with TRBJ1-1; TRBD1 matches at 12 bases. V lost 10 bases to trimming and J lost 1 base; unmatched junction nucleotides: 13. CDR1 and CDR2 (germline): ENHRY, SYGVKD. CDR3 length: 17 residues. The CDR3 DNA reads as TGTGCCACCCAGTTCGGGACAGGGGGCGAACGGAACACTGAAGCTTTCTTT. The encoded protein is CATQFGTGGERNTEAFF.

For this clonotype: Mismatch with germline at one junction end may stem from a read error. CDR3 region: CASSLRQGETQYF. The DNA for the CDR3 is TGTGCCAGCAGCTTGCGACAGGGCGAGACCCAGTACTTC. The J gene is TRBJ2-5, the V gene TRBV5-3; 7 positions agree with TRBD1. TRBV5-3 belongs to the ORF category, with a function that is uncertain. This CDR3 has 13 amino acids.

This chain links TRBV27 with TRBJ2-7, with 8 bases fitting TRBD2. Germline trimming cut 3 bases from V and 7 bases from J; bases unmatched to any gene: 8. Germline loops: CDR1 MNHEY, CDR2 SMNVEV (reference sequence). The CDR3 contains 14 residues. This chain's CDR3 is CASSFGGAAREQYF. The CDR3 DNA reads as TGTGCCAGCAGTTTCGGGGGGGCCGCTCGGGAGCAGTACTTC.

The table lists this clonotype with a few counts. The rearrangement links TRBV27 to TRBJ1-2; the match to TRBD1 covers 7 bases. CDR1 is MNHEY, CDR2 SMNVEV, per germline (reference sequence). J was trimmed by 7 bases and V by 5 bases; bases with no gene match: 10. This CDR3 contains 14 residues. CDR3 nucleotides: TGTGCCAGCAGTCTATACAGGGGTTATCGTGGCTACACCTTC. Residues: CASSLYRGYRGYTF.

Note on this clonotype: The junction shows a germline mismatch at one end, possibly a read error. The chain is built from TRBV6-2 or TRBV6-3 and TRBJ1-1; D may be TRBD1 (5 bases). The CDR3 extends over 15 amino acids. CDR1 and CDR2 from the germline V gene are MNHEY and SVGEGT. The CDR3 reads CASNYRRDGNTEAFF. In DNA, the CDR3 is TGTGCCAGCAATTACCGCCGGGACGGGAACACTGAAGCTTTCTTT.

This clonotype was recorded only once. The junction and the germline gene differ at one end; a read error may be behind it. J is TRBJ2-3 and V is TRBV7-6; 9 bases fit TRBD1. Germline V gene sequence: CDR1 SGHVS, CDR2 FNYEAQ. The length of the CDR3 is 15 residues. Here the CDR3 DNA reads TGTGTCAGCAGAGGGACAGGGACTAGCACAGATACGCAGTATTTT. It codes for CVSRGTGTSTDTQYF.

This clonotype was found a few times. This chain connects TRBV5-8 to TRBJ1-4, with D possibly matching TRBD1 (5 bases). The CDR3 length is 13 residues. V was cut by 4 bases and J by 8 bases, with 12 bases left in between. Germline CDR1 and CDR2: SGHTS and YDEGEE. The CDR3 region is CASSPPWGEKLFF. CDR3 nucleotide sequence: TGTGCCAGCAGCCCCCCCTGGGGCGAAAAACTGTTTTTT.

This clonotype was counted a few times. CDR3 sequence (DNA): TGCGCCAGCAGCCCCGGAGTAGCGGGGGGGCTATACAATGAGCAGTTCTTC. It codes for CASSPGVAGGLYNEQFF. V and J are TRBV5-1 and TRBJ2-1; 11 bases are shared with TRBD2. This CDR3 comprises 17 residues. Trimming cost V 4 bases and J 4 bases; bases outside gene matches: 10. The germline CDR1 and CDR2 sequences are SGHRS and YFSETQ.

This clonotype was observed many times. The J gene is TRBJ2-5, the V gene TRBV27; 11 bases are a match to TRBD2. V was pared by 1 base and J by 1 base, with 20 bases of the junction left unmatched. CDR3 length equals 22 residues. Germline loops: CDR1 MNHEY, CDR2 SMNVEV (reference sequence). CDR3 nucleotide sequence: TGTGCCAGCAGTTTATACCCCGGATTTAGCGGGGGGGCTAAGGTCAGCCAAGAGACCCAGTACTTC. Protein sequence: CASSLYPGFSGGAKVSQETQYF.

The V gene is TRBV28, the J gene TRBJ2-2; TRBD1 agrees at 7 bases. V dropped 6 bases and J dropped 0; count of bases not matched to a gene: 13. The length of the CDR3 is 18 residues. Germline V gives CDR1 MDHEN, CDR2 SYDVKM. CDR3 loop: CASRFILRDRANTGELFF. CDR3 nucleotide sequence: TGTGCCAGCAGATTTATTCTCCGGGACAGAGCGAACACCGGGGAGCTGTTTTTT.

This clonotype was counted only a few times. This chain uses TRBV19 with TRBJ2-7; D possibly corresponds to TRBD1 (5 bases). The CDR3 is 14 residues long. The germline CDR1 and CDR2 sequences are LNHDA and SQIVND (reference sequence). The V gene lost 2 bases and the J gene lost 3 bases, with 11 bases spanning the gap. CDR3 nucleotide sequence: TGTGCCAGTAGTATACTCCCAGGGTACTACGAGCAGTACTTC. As protein: CASSILPGYYEQYF.